This TCR beta chain originates from a study of blood T cell repertoires in COVID-19. On the study more broadly: The United States, Italy and Spain provided the acute and convalescent COVID-19 samples.

Measured with immunoSEQ multiplex PCR; TCRdb has only the in-frame clones, and not every one. Here the sample spans 210,000 or so clones, less than 85% being singletons. Germline loops: CDR1 MNHEY, CDR2 SVGAGI. Trimming took 2 bases from V and 5 from J, leaving 10 bases between them. The CDR3 extends over 15 amino acids. The TCR originated in a man aged 55 to 69 who had recovered from COVID-19. The rearrangement uses TRBV6-5 and TRBJ1-6, with no clear D. The specimen sequenced was PBMCs or T cells enriched from blood (not recorded which). DNA for the CDR3: TGTGCCAGCAGTTACCGTCAATCTAATAATTCACCCCTCCACTTT. Encoded protein: CASSYRQSNNSPLHF.